Below are 6 T cell receptor beta chains sequenced from a single sample in a study of monozygotic twins with cystic fibrosis. The protocol was immunoSEQ multiplex PCR, while the TCRdb copy is restricted to in-frame clones and leaves out a portion. The sample comprises around 15,000 clones, approximately 92% of which are singletons, and less than 0.8% rests with the top ten. Material: blood. The receptors here all came from a boy younger than 18 with cystic fibrosis.

The V and J genes are TRBV13 and TRBJ1-1; D is unresolved. The CDR3 contains 13 residues. V was trimmed by 2 bases and J by 2 bases, leaving 6 bases between them. CDR1 and CDR2 (germline): PRHDT, FYEKMQ (reference sequence). This CDR3 is CASSLRRNTEAFF. Written as DNA, the CDR3 is TGTGCCAGCAGCTTACGCAGAAACACTGAAGCTTTCTTT.

V is TRBV2 and J is TRBJ2-5; 7 bases are a match to TRBD1. V lost 3 bases and J lost 4; bases outside the gene matches: 8. Per the germline V gene, CDR1 is SNHLY and CDR2 is FYNNEI. CDR3 length: 15 residues. The CDR3 coding sequence is TGTGCCAGCAGTGACTGGAACAGGGGACGAGAGACCCAGTACTTC. Encoded protein: CASSDWNRGRETQYF. Combining the CDR3 with reference TRBV2 and TRBJ2-5 gives the whole variable domain EPEVTQTPSHQVTQMGQEVILRCVPISNHLYFYWYRQILGQKVEFLVSFYNNEISEKSEIFDDQFSVERPDGSNFTLKIRSTKLEDSAMYFCASSDWNRGRETQYFGPGTRLLVL.

The chain links TRBV7-2 to TRBJ2-5; no clear D. There are 11 residues in the CDR3. Germline CDR1 SGHTA, CDR2 FQGNSA. V was trimmed by 5 bases and J by 5 bases, leaving 6 bases between them. CDR3 coding DNA: TGTGCCAGCAGCCCATGGGAGACCCAGTACTTC. Its translation: CASSPWETQYF. Variable domain in full (rest from reference TRBV7-2 and TRBJ2-5): GAGVSQSPSNKVTEKGKDVELRCDPISGHTALYWYRQSLGQGLEFLIYFQGNSAPDKSGLPSDRFSAERTGGSVSTLTIQRTQQEDSAVYLCASSPWETQYFGPGTRLLVL.

A single count supports this clone. This chain links TRBV7-2 with TRBJ2-7, with D perhaps assigned TRBD1 or TRBD2 (5 bases each). The CDR3 contains 15 residues. Trimming took off 2 bases at V and 7 bases at J, with 18 bases between the two ends. Germline CDR1 SGHTA, CDR2 FQGNSA. The chain's CDR3 is CASSLQGPNPKEQYF. The CDR3 region has the DNA TGTGCCAGCAGCTTACAGGGACCGAACCCTAAAGAGCAGTACTTC. Looking up the rest from reference TRBV7-2 and TRBJ2-7 gives the full variable domain: GAGVSQSPSNKVTEKGKDVELRCDPISGHTALYWYRQSLGQGLEFLIYFQGNSAPDKSGLPSDRFSAERTGGSVSTLTIQRTQQEDSAVYLCASSLQGPNPKEQYFGPGTRLTVT.

The V gene is TRBV6-4, the J gene TRBJ1-5; no reliable D call. The CDR3 is made up of 10 amino acids. Germline loops: CDR1 MRHNA, CDR2 SNTAGT. Trimming removed 3 bases at V and 6 bases at J, with 0 bases between. CDR3 nucleotide sequence: TGTGCCAGCAGTGATCAGCCCCAGCATTTT. This translates into CASSDQPQHF.

The gene calls are TRBV28 and TRBJ2-2; D gene unclear. The V gene's germline CDR1 is MDHEN and CDR2 SYDVKM. CDR3 length: 15 amino acids. V was shortened by 2 bases and J by 5 bases, with 12 bases between the two germline ends. CDR3 nucleotide sequence: TGTGCCAGCAGTTTAGATTCAGCGATGACCGGGGAGCTGTTTTTT. Translation: CASSLDSAMTGELFF.